This T cell receptor beta chain was sequenced for a study of blood T cell repertoires in COVID-19. For the study at large: Samples taken during acute and convalescent COVID-19 were collected in the United States, Italy and Spain.

V was cut by 6 bases and J by 1 base, with 7 bases left in between. Germline CDR1 reads LGHDT; CDR2 reads YNNKEL (reference sequence). This CDR3 comprises 13 residues. As originally analysed: Reference gene primer amplification gave nucleated cell count estimates. Only in-frame clones appear in the TCRdb table, and some are missing; sequencing was by immunoSEQ multiplex PCR. That table is the source of V, J and clone size, and D and trimming were worked out from the DNA. The sample lists 62,000 or so clones, more than 60% seen once, with roughly 5% in the top ten. This chain connects TRBV3-1 (or the pseudogene TRBV3-2) to TRBJ1-3; D is perhaps TRBD1 (5 bases). The origin of this receptor is a human donor in a cohort sampled during active COVID-19. Sequenced: peripheral blood. In DNA form, the CDR3 reads TGTGCCAGCAGGCCAGGGTCTGGAAACACCATATATTTT. Its protein product is CASRPGSGNTIYF.